The text below deals with one TCR beta chain. Trimming at V came to 8 bases and at J to 5 bases, leaving 4 bases not matched to a gene. The CDR3 sequence is 13 residues long. The V gene's germline CDR1 is SEHNR and CDR2 FQNEAQ (reference sequence). These data belong to a study of T cell changes during pregnancy in multiple sclerosis. Assay: immunoSEQ multiplex PCR; the TCRdb copy retains only in-frame clones and omits some. Of roughly 97,000 clones listed, about nine tenths are singletons. The TCR comes from a female donor in good health, enrolled as a control in a pregnancy study. The chain couples TRBV7-9 to TRBJ1-4, with 8 bases matching TRBD1. The starting material was peripheral blood, obtained in the second trimester of pregnancy. CDR3 DNA: TGTGCCAGCCTCGACAGGGGCAATGAAAAACTGTTTTTT. Amino acid sequence: CASLDRGNEKLFF.